This is a list of T cell receptor beta chains from one sample in a study of blood T cell repertoires in COVID-19. Sequencing was performed with immunoSEQ multiplex PCR; in TCRdb, only in-frame clones are kept and a portion is missing. This sample has approximately 250,000 clones; over 75% occur once, and the top ten carry roughly 8.6%. Sequencing used peripheral blood. The receptors were sampled from a human donor in a cohort sampled during active COVID-19. Both conserved end residues are part of each CDR3. The order of the fields is V gene, J gene, CDR3 protein.

V: TRBV6-5
J: TRBJ2-7
CDR3: CASSRGYEQYF

V: TRBV4-2
J: TRBJ1-2
CDR3: CASSQNLGSLDYGYTF

V: TRBV28
J: TRBJ1-6
CDR3: CASISSGLHSPLHF

V: TRBV25-1
J: TRBJ1-3
CDR3: CASSALGTDDSGNTIYF

V: TRBV12-5
J: TRBJ2-7
CDR3: CASGLRLAGSSSYEQYF

V: TRBV10-3
J: TRBJ1-1
CDR3: CAIRDMMNTEAFF

V: TRBV30
J: TRBJ2-7
CDR3: CAWSVPAGVSYEQYF

V: TRBV19
J: TRBJ2-2
CDR3: CASQPQGLWTGELFF

V: TRBV15
J: TRBJ2-1
CDR3: CATSRGGVGNEQFF

V: TRBV3-1/TRBV3-2
J: TRBJ2-7
CDR3: CASSSRRGGEQYF

V: TRBV7-3
J: TRBJ2-1
CDR3: CASSLADPRDEQFF

V: TRBV5-6
J: TRBJ2-2
CDR3: CASSPDGGRSTGELFF

V: TRBV3-1/TRBV3-2
J: TRBJ2-7
CDR3: CASSQAWGRYEQYF

V: TRBV11-3
J: TRBJ2-1
CDR3: CASSSARNEQFF

V: TRBV14
J: TRBJ2-7
CDR3: CASSQDVRQGIPYEQYF

V: TRBV6-5
J: TRBJ2-5
CDR3: CASSYLGTSEETQYF

V: TRBV18
J: TRBJ2-5
CDR3: CASSPRLAGGQETQYF

V: TRBV2
J: TRBJ1-4
CDR3: CASSEFRGNEKLFF

V: TRBV5-1
J: TRBJ2-3
CDR3: CASSLGGYTDTQYF